Below are 27 T cell receptor beta chains sequenced from a single sample in a study of CD8 T cells in Susac syndrome. Reverse transcription of roughly 0.5 to 1 ug RNA was carried out with random hexamers. TCRdb analysed the immunoSEQ multiplex PCR reads with MiXCR anew, one entry per CDR3 protein. The sample holds 160,000 or so distinct CDR3 sequences; approximately 94% are singletons and the top ten take approximately 0.11%. Source material: CD4+ T cells from PBMCs. These TCRs come from a human donor with Susac syndrome.

The rearrangement uses TRBV7-2 and TRBJ1-1, with D hard to call. The CDR3 totals 13 residues. Germline CDR1 is SGHTA and CDR2 is FQGNSA. V gave up 0 bases and J gave up 4 bases, with 6 bases separating them. Here the CDR3 reads CASSLAVGTEAFF. CDR3 nucleotides: TGTGCCAGCAGCTTAGCCGTGGGCACTGAAGCTTTCTTT. Full variable domain (outside the CDR3, taken from reference TRBV7-2 and TRBJ1-1): GAGVSQSPSNKVTEKGKDVELRCDPISGHTALYWYRQSLGQGLEFLIYFQGNSAPDKSGLPSDRFSAERTGGSVSTLTIQRTQQEDSAVYLCASSLAVGTEAFFGQGTRLTVV.

This clonotype came up a few times. CDR3 DNA: TGTGCCAGCAGCCCCCGCAGGAATCAGCCCCAGCATTTT. Translating it yields CASSPRRNQPQHF. The V gene is TRBV7-9, the J gene TRBJ1-5; D uncertain. With 5 bases removed from V and 4 bases from J, the gap between germline ends came to 9 bases. The CDR3 covers 13 residues. Germline lookup yields CDR1 SEHNR and CDR2 FQNEAQ (reference sequence).

The genes are TRBV4-2 and TRBJ2-2, with 7 bases matching TRBD1. Germline V lookup: CDR1 LGHNA, CDR2 YNFKEQ. With V trimmed by 0 bases and J by 4 bases, 5 bases remained unmatched. The CDR3 consists of 16 residues. The CDR3 loop is CASSQDKGAGTGELFF. The CDR3 DNA follows: TGTGCCAGCAGCCAAGATAAGGGGGCGGGCACCGGGGAGCTGTTTTTT.

The chain links TRBV2 to TRBJ2-1; D remains unclear. This CDR3 region has 10 residues. Trimming took 4 bases from V and 8 from J, leaving 3 bases between them. Germline V gene sequence: CDR1 SNHLY, CDR2 FYNNEI. CDR3 DNA sequence: TGTGCCAGCAGTGTGGATGAGCAGTTCTTC. Encoded protein: CASSVDEQFF.

The chain links TRBV5-1 to TRBJ2-3; 8 bases map to TRBD2. The CDR3 is 14 residues long. Trimming at V came to 3 bases and at J to 4 bases, leaving 4 bases not matched to a gene. CDR1 is SGHRS and CDR2 is YFSETQ in the germline V gene. DNA of the CDR3: TGCGCCAGCAGCTCCGGGGGGGGGCCAGATACGCAGTATTTT. Translating gives CASSSGGGPDTQYF. Full variable domain (outside the CDR3, taken from reference TRBV5-1 and TRBJ2-3): KAGVTQTPRYLIKTRGQQVTLSCSPISGHRSVSWYQQTPGQGLQFLFEYFSETQRNKGNFPGRFSGRQFSNSRSEMNVSTLELGDSALYLCASSSGGGPDTQYFGPGTRLTVL.

This rearrangement joins TRBV7-2 to TRBJ2-7; a possible D gene is TRBD2 (5 bases). This CDR3 comprises 14 residues. Germline-derived CDR1 and CDR2 are SGHTA and FQGNSA. V lost 3 bases and J lost 5, with 14 bases in between. The CDR3 sequence: CASSFPLARNEQYF. In nucleotides, the CDR3 is TGTGCCAGCAGCTTTCCCTTAGCGAGGAACGAGCAGTACTTC.

The chain employs TRBV19 and TRBJ1-2, with D perhaps TRBD1 (5 bases). Germline V gene sequence: CDR1 LNHDA, CDR2 SQIVND (reference sequence). The CDR3 totals 15 residues. V was shortened by 6 bases and J by 1 base, with 15 bases between the two germline ends. The CDR3 nucleotides read TGTGCCAGTAGACCATCGGCGACAGTTAACTATGGCTACACCTTC. Translated: CASRPSATVNYGYTF.

This clonotype occurred once. V gene TRBV25-1 combines with J gene TRBJ2-1; 9 bases agree with TRBD1. The V and J ends lost 7 bases and 3 bases, in that order; junction bases with no gene match: 7. This CDR3 has 15 residues. The germline V gene encodes CDR1 MGHDK and CDR2 SYGVNS. DNA of the CDR3: TGTGCCAGCACCGTCCGGGACAGGGTCTACAATGAGCAGTTCTTC. Amino acids: CASTVRDRVYNEQFF.

V usage is TRBV24-1 and J usage is TRBJ2-7; either TRBD1 or TRBD2 may fit D (5 bases each). This CDR3 is built from 16 residues. Trimming took off 6 bases at V and 3 bases at J, with 20 bases between the two ends. In germline, CDR1 is KGHDR, CDR2 SFDVKD. The CDR3 loop is CATSISPREPGYEQYF. In DNA, the CDR3 is TGTGCCACCAGTATTAGCCCCAGGGAGCCGGGCTACGAGCAGTACTTC.

The V call is TRBV5-1, the J call TRBJ2-1; TRBD1 matches at 10 bases. The CDR3 consists of 14 residues. In germline, CDR1 is SGHRS, CDR2 YFSETQ. V was pared by 0 bases and J by 6 bases, with 0 bases of the junction left unmatched. This CDR3 reads CASSLGTGGNEQFF. The CDR3 bases are TGCGCCAGCAGCTTGGGGACAGGGGGCAATGAGCAGTTCTTC.

CDR3 sequence reads: CSAPGLGTDTQYF. CDR3 DNA sequence: TGCAGTGCCCCAGGACTTGGGACAGATACGCAGTATTTT. The chain joins TRBV20-1 to TRBJ2-3; a weak D match, TRBD2 (5 bases). Germline V CDR1 and CDR2: DFQATT, SNEGSKA (reference sequence). The CDR3 length is 13 residues. V was pared by 6 bases and J by 3 bases, with 13 bases between.

J is TRBJ2-5 and V is TRBV20-1; no definite D call. Between the trimmed V and J ends, which lost 0 bases and 3 bases, there was a span of 5 bases. CDR3 length: 12 amino acids. CDR1 and CDR2 (germline): DFQATT, SNEGSKA (reference sequence). The CDR3: CSARESEETQYF. Written as DNA, the CDR3 is TGCAGTGCTAGAGAGAGTGAAGAGACCCAGTACTTC.

V usage is TRBV7-2 and J usage is TRBJ2-5; D remains ambiguous. This CDR3 region has 12 residues. The ends were cut back, 5 bases at V and 7 bases at J, with 11 bases in the middle. Germline V lookup: CDR1 SGHTA, CDR2 FQGNSA. Here the CDR3 DNA reads TGTGCCAGCAGCATTCTCCAACGGACCCAGTACTTC. Amino acids: CASSILQRTQYF.

Only one count was recorded for this clonotype. The rearrangement joins TRBV9 to TRBJ2-3; D unclear. Trimming took 3 bases from V and 4 from J, leaving 12 bases between them. CDR1 and CDR2 from the germline V gene are SGDLS and YYNGEE. CDR3 size: 14 residues. This chain's CDR3 is CASSERSSPDTQYF. In DNA, the CDR3 is TGTGCCAGCAGCGAGAGGAGCTCCCCAGATACGCAGTATTTT.

This chain uses TRBV3-1 with TRBJ1-1, with D maybe TRBD1 (6 bases). Germline assignment: CDR1 LGHDT and CDR2 YNNKEL (reference sequence). Trimming pared 1 base from V and 1 base from J, leaving 16 bases between. CDR3 length: 17 amino acids. The CDR3 coding sequence is TGTGCCAGCAGCCAAGTAGCAGGGGTAAGGCGGAACACTGAAGCTTTCTTT. It translates to CASSQVAGVRRNTEAFF.

This clonotype appeared once. The V call is TRBV30, the J call TRBJ2-7; weak D call: TRBD2 (6 bases). This CDR3 is built from 15 residues. The V gene's germline CDR1 is GTSNPN and CDR2 SVGIG (reference sequence). V was pared by 3 bases and J by 3 bases, with 18 bases between. The CDR3 loop is CAWSAAGGRGYEQYF. The CDR3 DNA is TGTGCCTGGAGCGCCGCCGGGGGAAGAGGCTACGAGCAGTACTTC.

This chain uses TRBV2 with TRBJ2-4; D not resolved. Looked up from germline, CDR1 is SNHLY and CDR2 is FYNNEI. The CDR3 consists of 13 residues. V gave up 8 bases and J gave up 6 bases, with 14 bases separating them. The CDR3 DNA follows: TGTGCCAGCGCCCCCCGGGTGGGAAACATTCAGTACTTC. Its translation: CASAPRVGNIQYF.

V and J are TRBV20-1 and TRBJ2-2, with D maybe TRBD2 (6 bases). The V end was cut by 4 bases, the J end by 1 base, with 10 bases between. CDR1 and CDR2 (germline): DFQATT, SNEGSKA (reference sequence). The length of the CDR3 is 14 residues. The CDR3 DNA is TGCAGTGCTATGGCGGGAATGAACACCGGGGAGCTGTTTTTT. It is translated as CSAMAGMNTGELFF.

The rearrangement joins TRBV20-1 to TRBJ1-6, with D possibly matching TRBD1 (5 bases). Germline V gene lookup returns CDR1 DFQATT and CDR2 SNEGSKA (reference sequence). The CDR3 has 16 amino acids. The V gene lost 0 bases and the J gene lost 9 bases, with 18 bases spanning the gap. The CDR3 coding sequence is TGCAGTGCTAGAGATCGGGTAGGGCAGGGACTTTCACCCCTCCACTTT. Translated: CSARDRVGQGLSPLHF.

J is TRBJ1-2 and V is TRBV7-2; D is ambiguous. This CDR3 is 13 amino acids long. The ends were cut back, 0 bases at V and 4 bases at J, with 6 bases in the middle. CDR1 and CDR2 (germline): SGHTA, FQGNSA. CDR3 bases: TGTGCCAGCAGCTTAGCACAACGCTATGGCTACACCTTC. It encodes CASSLAQRYGYTF.

A note on this clonotype: The junction departs from the called germline gene at one end, perhaps through a read error. The V and J genes are TRBV5-1 and TRBJ2-1; 12 bases are a match to TRBD1. The CDR3 loop spans 16 amino acids. Germline assignment: CDR1 SGHRS and CDR2 YFSETQ. The chain's CDR3 is CASSPSGTGGYSEQFF. The CDR3 DNA follows: TGCGCCAGCAGCCCCAGCGGGACAGGGGGCTACAGTGAGCAGTTCTTC.

Here the CDR3 reads CASSTPGTGRPEAFF. CDR3 in DNA: TGTGCCAGCAGTACCCCGGGGACAGGTAGGCCTGAAGCTTTCTTT. The J gene is TRBJ1-1, the V gene TRBV28; 8 bases are shared with TRBD1. Trimming removed 5 bases from V and 6 bases from J; junction bases left unmatched: 11. Germline CDR1 MDHEN, CDR2 SYDVKM. CDR3 length: 15 residues.

The gene calls are TRBV3-1 and TRBJ1-1; no reliable D call. Germline lookup yields CDR1 LGHDT and CDR2 YNNKEL (reference sequence). V gave up 1 base and J gave up 5 bases, with 5 bases separating them. The CDR3 is made up of 12 amino acids. CDR3 DNA: TGTGCCAGCAGCCAAGTGGGAACTGAAGCTTTCTTT. It encodes CASSQVGTEAFF.

This clonotype occurred once. The gene calls are TRBV15 and TRBJ1-1, with TRBD1 identical over 8 bases. Trimming removed 4 bases from V and 10 bases from J; junction bases left unmatched: 5. This CDR3 contains 12 residues. Germline CDR1 LNHNV, CDR2 YYDKDF (reference sequence). In nucleotides, the CDR3 is TGTGCCACCAGCAAAACGACAGGGGCAGCTTTCTTT. Amino acids: CATSKTTGAAFF.

The V and J genes are TRBV20-1 and TRBJ1-1, with D possibly TRBD1 on 6 matching bases. CDR3 length: 16 residues. Deletions cut 5 bases from V and 0 bases from J, with 19 bases between. The germline gives CDR1 DFQATT, CDR2 SNEGSKA (reference sequence). CDR3 nucleotides: TGCAGTGCTCCACAACTACGGACAGTCATGAACACTGAAGCTTTCTTT. It translates to CSAPQLRTVMNTEAFF.

This clonotype was observed once. This chain connects TRBV3-1 to TRBJ1-6; D not resolved. Germline V gene data show CDR1 as LGHDT and CDR2 as YNNKEL (reference sequence). V was cut by 4 bases and J by 8 bases, with 6 bases left in between. CDR3 size: 12 residues. As DNA, the CDR3 is TGTGCCAGCAGCCGCAGAGATTCACCCCTCCACTTT. Its translation is CASSRRDSPLHF.

This chain links TRBV20-1 with TRBJ1-5, with 10 bases identical to TRBD1. The CDR3 contains 15 residues. CDR1 and CDR2 from the germline V gene are DFQATT and SNEGSKA (reference sequence). In DNA, the CDR3 is TGCAGGGCCGGGACAGGGGCGGGTAGCAATCAGCCCCAGCATTTT. Encoded protein: CRAGTGAGSNQPQHF.